Detailed here is one T cell receptor (beta chain). Its antigen is unknown. Each TRB cDNA library was prepared by 5' RACE (with UMI labels). From the 5' RACE reads, TCRdb lists one entry per CDR3 protein and no DNA. The repertoire shows 100,000 to 150,000 distinct CDR3 sequences; the top ten hold 0.45% to 0.6%. The CDR3 length is 15 residues. CDR1 and CDR2 from the germline V gene are MGHDK and SYGVNS. This specimen belongs to a study of CXCR3-negative and CXCR3-positive naive CD8 T cells. Findings of the study overall: TRB CDR3s were more hydrophobic in CXCR3-positive than in CXCR3-negative naive cells.

This clonotype was obtained from a human donor in good health. Some clones in this sample may be carry-over from other donors' samples. The J gene is TRBJ1-6, the V gene TRBV25-1; the TCRdb D gene call, TRBD1, has no DNA to confirm it. Sequenced sample: naive CXCR3- CD8+ T cells from blood. Subset specified: CD45RO-CCR7+CD27+CD95- naive CD8+ T cells lacking CXCR3 (TNR3-). CDR3 region: CASSGRVSYNSPLHF.